Given below is one T cell receptor (beta chain) in context. The CDR3 loop spans 12 amino acids. CDR1 MNHNY and CDR2 SVGAGI come from the germline V gene (reference sequence). With V trimmed by 4 bases and J by 15 bases, 8 bases remained unmatched. Single viable CD3+CD4+CD8-CD45RO+ cells were sorted as the memory CD4+ T cells. These data come from a study of memory CD4+ T cells and cytomegalovirus serostatus. Only in-frame clones appear in the TCRdb table, and some are missing; sequencing was by immunoSEQ multiplex PCR. The profile shows approximately 26,000 clones, approximately 72% of them singletons.

V gene TRBV6-6 combines with J gene TRBJ2-1, with 8 nucleotides matching TRBD2. Material: memory CD4+ T cells from blood. This clonotype originated in an adult in good health and CMV-seronegative. As DNA, the CDR3 is TGTGCCAGCAGTTGGGATAGCGGGGAGGGGTTCTTC. This translates into CASSWDSGEGFF.